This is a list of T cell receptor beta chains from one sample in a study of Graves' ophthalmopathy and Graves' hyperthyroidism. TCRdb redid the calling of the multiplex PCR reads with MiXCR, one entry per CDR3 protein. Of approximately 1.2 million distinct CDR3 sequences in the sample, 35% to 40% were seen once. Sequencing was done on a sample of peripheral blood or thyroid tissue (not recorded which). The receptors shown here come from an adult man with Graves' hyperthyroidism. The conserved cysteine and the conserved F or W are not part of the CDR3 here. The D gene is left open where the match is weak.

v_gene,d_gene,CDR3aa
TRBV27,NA,ASSFRGVGNYGYT
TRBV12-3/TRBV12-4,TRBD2,ASTPLRGLGQETQY
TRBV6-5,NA,ASSYSSRAGGYT
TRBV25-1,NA,ASSSGLETGELF
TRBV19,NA,TSSIERGRLQETQY
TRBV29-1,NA,SVDPGRGTYEQY
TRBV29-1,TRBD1,SVEQGVDTEAF
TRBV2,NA,ASGVTSPDQPQH
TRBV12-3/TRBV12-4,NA,ASSSASGPQETQY
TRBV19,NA,ASSISGVRETQY
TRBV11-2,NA,ASSLEASPAEKLF
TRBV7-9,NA,ASSDGRGANVLT
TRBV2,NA,ASTQGVDAEAF
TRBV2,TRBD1,ASSVRTGDIA
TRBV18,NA,ASSPGNNQPQH
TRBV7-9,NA,ANSQDTGNPGELF
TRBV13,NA,ASNWRGSTEAF
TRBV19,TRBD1,ASTPGQFNYGYT
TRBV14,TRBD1,ASSPGMQGDGCTEAF
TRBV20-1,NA,SARDAGNTGANVLT
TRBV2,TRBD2,ASSARTSGIGYEQY
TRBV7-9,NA,ASSPLGREDYGYT
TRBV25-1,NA,ASTGDGMNTEAF
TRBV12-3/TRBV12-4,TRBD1,ASRKTGGWETQY
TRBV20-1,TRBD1,SARQGAGSSKNIQY
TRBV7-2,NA,ASSLDVSGELF
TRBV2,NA,ASGREDNYGYT
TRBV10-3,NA,ATMGGPNTGELF
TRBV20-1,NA,SARGADVKETQY
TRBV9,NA,ASSEQGTNYGYT
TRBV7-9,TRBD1,ASSIQTGQNTEAF
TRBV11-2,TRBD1,ASSRTGASYEQY
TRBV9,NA,ASSVGKGGNQPQH
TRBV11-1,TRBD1,ASSLSWDSVRPGANVLT
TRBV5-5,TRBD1,ASSLGPGQGNTGELF
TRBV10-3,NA,AISDEDTEETQY
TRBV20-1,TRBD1,SPVPGQGGNTIY
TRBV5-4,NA,ASSTTGEGEQY
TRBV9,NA,ASSPARDPFFYEQY
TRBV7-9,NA,ASSLLGRMGYGYT
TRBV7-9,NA,ASSRAGGQLNTEAF
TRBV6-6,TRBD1,ASSYPGTGPL
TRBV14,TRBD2,ASLHVAGVAETQY
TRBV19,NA,ASSMTGGSGNTIY
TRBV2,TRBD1,ASSGEQGGGQPQH
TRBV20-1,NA,SAIRPNTGELF
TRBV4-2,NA,ASSQPRVSSYEQY
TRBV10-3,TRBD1,AISYRTGGRNTEAF
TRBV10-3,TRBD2,AISQTSGGFDEQY
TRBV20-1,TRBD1,SARPDRGWDQPQH